Listed here are 23 T cell receptor beta chains from one sample, sequenced in a study of identical twins. One entry per CDR3 protein results from TCRdb running MiXCR on the 5' RACE reads. The table has around 490,000 distinct CDR3 sequences, around 15% seen once. The sample was also reused in another study, on yellow fever vaccine responses in identical twins.

Specimen: CD4+ T cells sorted from blood. Source of these receptors: a woman under 30 in good health.

The chain employs TRBV20-1 and TRBJ2-1, with 7 bases matching TRBD2. Looked up from germline, CDR1 is DFQATT and CDR2 is SNEGSKA (reference sequence). The CDR3 sequence is 17 residues long. Trimming removed 1 base from V and 0 bases from J; junction bases left unmatched: 9. The DNA for the CDR3 is TGCAGTGCTAGAGGGGCGGTGGGGGGGAGCTCCTACAATGAGCAGTTCTTC. Amino acids: CSARGAVGGSSYNEQFF.

V usage is TRBV2 and J usage is TRBJ2-7, with D tentatively TRBD2 (5 bases). This CDR3 has 15 amino acids. Germline values: CDR1 SNHLY, CDR2 FYNNEI. The ends were cut back, 4 bases at V and 2 bases at J, with 15 bases in the middle. CDR3 DNA: TGTGCCAGCAGTGGTTCCGGACTCGGAACCTACGAGCAGTACTTC. It yields the protein CASSGSGLGTYEQYF.

The V and J genes are TRBV15 and TRBJ2-1; 8 nucleotides align to TRBD2. V lost 1 base to trimming and J lost 16 bases; unmatched junction nucleotides: 9. The CDR3 has 13 amino acids. Germline V lookup: CDR1 LNHNV, CDR2 YYDKDF (reference sequence). CDR3 DNA: TGTGCCACCAGCAGAGGGGAGCGGGAGATAGAATTCTTC. Translation: CATSRGEREIEFF. The variable domain in full, completed from reference TRBV15 and TRBJ2-1, reads DAMVIQNPRYQVTQFGKPVTLSCSQTLNHNVMYWYQQKSSQAPKLLFHYYDKDFNNEADTPDNFQSRRPNTSFCFLDIRSPGLGDTAMYLCATSRGEREIEFFGPGTRLTVL.

This clonotype has only a few counts. The CDR3 is CASRWAGATDTQYF. DNA of the CDR3: TGTGCCAGCCGTTGGGCGGGGGCCACAGATACGCAGTATTTT. J is TRBJ2-3 and V is TRBV2; weak D call: TRBD2 (7 bases). In germline, CDR1 is SNHLY, CDR2 FYNNEI. This CDR3 spans 14 amino acids. Trimming removed 8 bases at V and 2 bases at J, with 14 bases between. Variable domain in full (rest from reference TRBV2 and TRBJ2-3): EPEVTQTPSHQVTQMGQEVILRCVPISNHLYFYWYRQILGQKVEFLVSFYNNEISEKSEIFDDQFSVERPDGSNFTLKIRSTKLEDSAMYFCASRWAGATDTQYFGPGTRLTVL.

The genes are TRBV18 and TRBJ2-7, with 7 bases fitting TRBD1. V trimming: 2 bases; J trimming: 6 bases; junction bases outside the gene matches: 4. Per the germline V gene, CDR1 is KGHSH and CDR2 is LQKENI. The CDR3 totals 13 residues. The CDR3 DNA reads as TGTGCCAGCTCACCAGCCGACAGGGCCGAGCAGTACTTC. This encodes CASSPADRAEQYF. Full variable domain (missing parts from reference TRBV18 and TRBJ2-7): NAGVMQNPRHLVRRRGQEARLRCSPMKGHSHVYWYRQLPEEGLKFMVYLQKENIIDESGMPKERFSAEFPKEGPSILRIQQVVRGDSAAYFCASSPADRAEQYFGPGTRLTVT.

This chain links TRBV4-1 with TRBJ2-7; D uncertain. CDR1 is MGHRA, CDR2 YSYEKL, per germline. CDR3 size: 15 residues. Between the trimmed V and J ends, which lost 3 bases and 4 bases, there was a span of 16 bases. CDR3 in DNA: TGCGCCAGCAGCCAGCTGGCCCTTACTATTTACGAGCAGTACGTC. Translated: CASSQLALTIYEQYV.

The chain recombines TRBV27 with TRBJ2-7, with 7 bases identical to TRBD1. The germline CDR1 and CDR2 sequences are MNHEY and SMNVEV (reference sequence). The ends lost 2 bases at V and 0 bases at J; junction bases unmatched: 7. CDR3 length: 16 residues. CDR3 sequence: CASSLISDRSSYEQYF. The CDR3 DNA is TGTGCCAGCAGTTTAATATCGGACAGGAGCTCCTACGAGCAGTACTTC.

The chain combines TRBV10-2 with TRBJ1-2; D ambiguous. CDR3 length: 15 amino acids. V lost 2 bases, J lost 0 bases, and 10 bases lay in between. The germline CDR1 and CDR2 sequences are WSHSY and SAAADI. CDR3 in DNA: TGCGCCAGCAGTGAGGACCTTACCGCTAACTATGGCTACACCTTC. The encoded protein is CASSEDLTANYGYTF.

There are many counts of this clonotype. The rearrangement joins TRBV5-1 to TRBJ2-1; 13 nucleotides line up with TRBD2. The CDR3 has 17 amino acids. Germline V lookup: CDR1 SGHRS, CDR2 YFSETQ. V lost 0 bases and J lost 2; bases outside the gene matches: 2. The CDR3 protein is CASSLALAGGTYNEQFF. CDR3 nucleotide sequence: TGCGCCAGCAGCTTGGCACTAGCGGGGGGGACCTACAATGAGCAGTTCTTC.

Only a few counts were recorded for this clonotype. This sequence joins TRBV20-1 and TRBJ2-7, with D possibly being TRBD2 (6 bases). V lost 3 bases and J 6 bases, leaving 18 bases between the germline ends. Germline CDR1 is DFQATT and CDR2 is SNEGSKA (reference sequence). The CDR3 runs to 14 residues. Written as DNA, the CDR3 is TGCAGTGCTAGCGGACGGGGGTCCAATGGCGAGCAGTACTTC. This codes for CSASGRGSNGEQYF.

This clonotype was observed a few times. The rearrangement joins TRBV12-3 or TRBV12-4 to TRBJ2-5, with D possibly being TRBD1 (6 bases). V was pared by 7 bases and J by 2 bases, with 14 bases between. There are 14 residues in the CDR3. CDR3 nucleotide sequence: TGTGCCAGCACCGCCAGGGGAATACAAGAGACCCAGTACTTC. This translates into CASTARGIQETQYF.

In its sample, this clonotype was seen many times. The gene calls are TRBV12-3 or TRBV12-4 and TRBJ1-4; D not certain. The CDR3 extends over 14 amino acids. V was cut by 5 bases and J by 0 bases, with 7 bases left in between. CDR3 bases: TGTGCCAGCAGTCCCGGGACAACTAATGAAAAACTGTTTTTT. This encodes CASSPGTTNEKLFF.

This clonotype has a handful of counts. The chain has TRBV25-1 and TRBJ1-2; 8 nucleotides line up with TRBD1. This CDR3 contains 15 residues. The germline gives CDR1 MGHDK, CDR2 SYGVNS. With V trimmed by 1 base and J by 8 bases, 9 bases remained unmatched. Here the CDR3 DNA reads TGTGCCAGCAGTGAATCCTACCAGGGGGCGGGGGGCTACACCTTC. It specifies CASSESYQGAGGYTF.

The rearrangement links TRBV27 to TRBJ1-1; weak D call: TRBD1 (5 bases). Trimming left V 5 bases short and J 4 bases short, with 14 bases between. This CDR3 contains 14 residues. Germline V gives CDR1 MNHEY, CDR2 SMNVEV (reference sequence). CDR3 DNA sequence: TGTGCCAGCAGTCGGGGGGGGGTCGGCACTGAAGCTTTCTTT. It translates to CASSRGGVGTEAFF.

CDR3 DNA: TGTGCCAGCTCACCCGATAGAGAGCAGTACTTC. It specifies CASSPDREQYF. The chain recombines TRBV18 with TRBJ2-7; D remains unclear. The CDR3 length is 11 residues. The germline gives CDR1 KGHSH, CDR2 LQKENI. The germline V and J ends were trimmed by 3 bases and 7 bases, with 7 bases remaining between them.

The CDR3: CSARMGGTEAFF. The CDR3 DNA is TGCAGTGCTAGAATGGGGGGCACTGAAGCTTTCTTT. The chain carries TRBV20-1 and TRBJ1-1; D might be TRBD1 (5 bases). The length of the CDR3 is 12 residues. Deletions cut 2 bases from V and 4 bases from J, with 8 bases between. Germline V gives CDR1 DFQATT, CDR2 SNEGSKA (reference sequence).

V is TRBV10-3 and J is TRBJ1-1; 9 bases line up with TRBD1. V lost 7 bases, J lost 2 bases, and 14 bases stayed unmatched. The germline gives CDR1 ENHRY, CDR2 SYGVKD. The length of the CDR3 is 17 residues. DNA for the CDR3: TGTGCCATCATGAGAGAACCGGGACAGGGATTAAACACTGAAGCTTTCTTT. Translating it yields CAIMREPGQGLNTEAFF.

The table lists this clonotype with many counts. This chain connects TRBV29-1 to TRBJ2-2, with D perhaps being TRBD1 or TRBD2 (5 bases each). V was clipped by 4 bases and J by 0 bases, with 12 bases between them. This CDR3 is built from 15 residues. Germline CDR1 is SQVTM and CDR2 is ANQGSEA. CDR3 DNA sequence: TGCAGCGTTGGGCTCCAGGGAGCGAACACCGGGGAGCTGTTTTTT. Protein sequence: CSVGLQGANTGELFF.

This clonotype came up a few times. This chain connects TRBV20-1 to TRBJ2-5; the match to TRBD2 covers 12 bases. This CDR3 spans 14 amino acids. The germline V gene encodes CDR1 DFQATT and CDR2 SNEGSKA (reference sequence). The junction had 2 bases not matched to a gene; V was cut back by 3 bases and J by 3 bases. The CDR3 DNA reads TGCAGTGCTAGCCTAGCGGGAGGGAAAGAGACCCAGTACTTC. It is translated as CSASLAGGKETQYF.

This clonotype occurred a few times. This chain uses TRBV18 with TRBJ1-1, with D hard to call. The germline V gene has CDR1 KGHSH and CDR2 LQKENI. The V gene lost 2 bases and the J gene lost 4 bases, with 5 bases spanning the gap. The CDR3 loop spans 12 amino acids. The CDR3 DNA is TGTGCCAGCTCACCAAAGGCCACTGAAGCTTTCTTT. As protein: CASSPKATEAFF.

This clonotype was found a few times. The chain is built from TRBV2 and TRBJ1-4; maybe TRBD1 (6 bases). With 6 bases removed from V and 0 bases from J, the gap between germline ends came to 8 bases. Germline V gene data show CDR1 as SNHLY and CDR2 as FYNNEI. This CDR3 is built from 14 residues. The CDR3 region has the DNA TGTGCCAGCAGGACAGGTTCAACTAATGAAAAACTGTTTTTT. It is translated as CASRTGSTNEKLFF. Using reference TRBV2 and TRBJ1-4 for the parts outside the CDR3, the full variable domain is EPEVTQTPSHQVTQMGQEVILRCVPISNHLYFYWYRQILGQKVEFLVSFYNNEISEKSEIFDDQFSVERPDGSNFTLKIRSTKLEDSAMYFCASRTGSTNEKLFFGSGTQLSVL.

The chain joins TRBV28 to TRBJ2-1, with 7 bases lining up with TRBD1. The CDR3 sequence is 17 residues long. Per germline, CDR1 MDHEN and CDR2 SYDVKM. Losses at the gene ends were 6 bases for V and 1 base for J; bases not matched to a gene: 12. For the CDR3, the DNA is TGTGCCAGCAGCCCTAGGACAGGCGACGTATCCTACAATGAGCAGTTCTTC. The encoded protein is CASSPRTGDVSYNEQFF. Supplemented by reference TRBV28 and TRBJ2-1, the full variable domain reads DVKVTQSSRYLVKRTGEKVFLECVQDMDHENMFWYRQDPGLGLRLIYFSYDVKMKEKGDIPEGYSVSREKKERFSLILESASTNQTSMYLCASSPRTGDVSYNEQFFGPGTRLTVL.

This clonotype was seen a handful of times. The rearrangement uses TRBV10-3 and TRBJ2-1, with unresolved D. The V end lost 0 bases, the J end lost 9 bases, and 9 bases lay between the germline ends. This CDR3 comprises 13 residues. The germline gives CDR1 ENHRY, CDR2 SYGVKD. CDR3 sequence: CAISESQVTEQFF. The CDR3 DNA is TGTGCCATCAGTGAGTCCCAGGTCACTGAGCAGTTCTTC.